This T cell receptor beta chain was documented in a study of blood T cell repertoires in COVID-19 (dated by TCRdb to the early 2020s). Study-wide context: The collaborator samples originated in the United States, Italy and Spain and spanned the acute and convalescent phases of COVID-19. The material from the prospective study consisted of cDNA or gDNA derived from T cells, B-cell-depleted T cells, or PBMCs. Subjects who had been exposed to COVID-19, were actively infected with it, or had recovered from it provided the deeply sampled blood TCRbeta repertoires that made up the dataset. The repertoires were made available in a free public database intended to serve as a resource for research on the immune response to SARS-CoV-2. The samples were drawn from the first 160 participants of the ongoing ImmuneRACE study and from 950 to 1,500 subjects provided by 6 global collaborators. Nearly every sample came with metadata listing a de-identified subject ID, COVID-19 status, age in years and sex. Where available, HLA class I and class II types were obtained from metadata supplied by the sample provider rather than from assay-based typing.

On the study overall, not on this receptor specifically: Clinical and demographic metadata were provided uncurated, with the amount varying by source and participant.

The immunoSEQ Assay, a bias-controlled multiplex PCR, was used to amplify TCRbeta CDR3 regions from genomic DNA. From the authors' description of their analysis: The number of nucleated cells in each sample was estimated by amplification of reference gene primers within the assay. To quantify the absolute abundance of each unique TCRbeta CDR3 rearrangement, sequence reads were collapsed and filtered. Productive Simpson clonality was computed per sample as the square root of Simpson's diversity index over productive rearrangements. TCRdb took this table from immuneACCESS and kept in-frame rearrangements with V and J called. Such tables lack part of the clones; where checked against another copy, unresolved V genes explain under half of the gap, and the rest is unexplained. V and J calls and clone size are given by that table; D and trimming were obtained from the DNA. Recorded for this sample are just over 650,000 clones; more than 80% of them occurred a single time. The top ten constitute approximately 0.25% of the sample.

The collaborating institutions used their own protocols to collect whole blood in K2EDTA tubes. For TCRbeta analysis, collaborator samples were shipped as frozen whole blood, as isolated PBMCs, or as DNA extracted from either sample type. This clone was seen more than once but under ten times. Its antigen is unknown. No base quality information exists; no much larger clone differs at one position. CDR1 and CDR2 are drawn from the germline V gene: SGHTA, FQGNSA. Inclusive of the bounding cysteine and phenylalanine, the CDR3 is 18 residues long. Only the CDR3 region is kept as DNA, spanning 54 bases read in frame from base 1. The junction carries 23 bases between V and J, which are trimmed by 1 base and 5 bases respectively.

The V and J genes are TRBV7-2 and TRBJ1-2; a tentative D call is TRBD1 (5 bases match). This TCR was sampled from a woman younger than 30 with acute or convalescent COVID-19. The sample was peripheral blood. This receptor carries the CDR3 CASSLVGLWRDSEYGYTF. Read as DNA, the sequence is TGTGCCAGCAGCTTAGTGGGTCTTTGGAGGGACTCAGAGTATGGCTACACCTTC.